The present entry profiles one TCR beta chain with its context. Adults between about 18 and 89 years of age took part from about two dozen US areas. Participants had their cohort set by participant-reported clinical history. The CDR3 length is 15 residues. Germline lookup yields CDR1 MNHEY and CDR2 SMNVEV (reference sequence). V lost 6 bases and J lost 8, with 17 bases in between. This record belongs to a study of blood T cell repertoires in COVID-19. The assay was immunoSEQ multiplex PCR, and TCRdb's table has in-frame clones only and misses some. Of 300,000 to 450,000 clones listed, approximately 87% are singletons.

This TCR came from a man in his forties or fifties in a cohort exposed to, infected with or recovered from COVID-19 (not recorded which). The rearrangement joins TRBV27 to TRBJ1-6; D may be TRBD1 (5 bases). Specimen: PBMCs or T cells enriched from blood (not recorded which). CDR3 protein: CASRKQYRPDSPLHF. The CDR3 DNA reads TGTGCCAGCAGGAAACAGTACAGGCCTGATTCACCCCTCCACTTT.